This T cell receptor beta chain was retrieved from a study of siplizumab effects on memory and regulatory T cells. To note about this clone: The antigen remains undetermined.

Overall study findings and caveats: The average Treg-derived proportion among mappable alloreactive CD4+ clones was 68.8% with siplizumab versus about 27% in controls. Researchers could map only a minor fraction of alloreactive clones to unstimulated subsets. Naive T cells looked more diverse than memory cells, and they looked like major contributors to the alloresponse.

Sequenced by immunoSEQ multiplex PCR; TCRdb stores in-frame clones only, minus some. The sample lists approximately 100,000 clones; 80% to 95% were seen once. The sequence was obtained from a human donor in good health. The sequencing sample was made of non-Treg CD4+ T cells sorted from blood.

The CDR3 sequence: CASSFLGGNTEAFF. CDR3 nucleotide sequence: TGTGCCAGCAGCTTCCTCGGGGGGAACACTGAAGCTTTCTTT. J is TRBJ1-1 and V is TRBV7-6, with D possibly TRBD1 on 5 matching bases. The CDR3 covers 14 residues. The germline V gene encodes CDR1 SGHVS and CDR2 FNYEAQ. Deletions cut 3 bases from V and 1 base from J, with 9 bases between.